This TCR beta chain was captured by sequencing in a study of beta chain features in type 1 diabetes. Findings and limits, study-wide: Type 1 diabetes patients had moderately but significantly shorter TCRB CDR3s in all four CD4+ subsets.

This clone was counted ten times or more. The target antigen is unknown. The CDR3 spans 16 residues. From germline, CDR1 is MNHNY and CDR2 SVGAGI (reference sequence). The ends lost 2 bases at V and 1 base at J; junction bases unmatched: 5. Expressed TCRB transcripts got sequenced, as all isolated RNA was reverse transcribed. Some clones are missing from TCRdb's copy, which holds only in-frame ones; the method was immunoSEQ multiplex PCR. The table shows about 170,000 clones, with 7.8% occurring only once. This clonotype was obtained from a woman aged 40 to 55 with type 1 diabetes. The gene calls are TRBV6-6 and TRBJ2-3; 8 nucleotides agree with TRBD1. Sequenced material: central memory CD4+ T cells from blood. As DNA, the CDR3 is TGTGCCAGCAGTTACACGGAACAGGGGGGCACAGATACGCAGTATTTT. Its translation: CASSYTEQGGTDTQYF.